A selection of T cell receptor beta chains follows, all from one sample in a study of circulating tumor DNA in untreated peripheral T-cell lymphoma. The data were produced by immunoSEQ multiplex PCR, yet TCRdb's version contains in-frame clones alone and is incomplete. In the table there are about 8,900 clones, 82% of which are singletons. The specimen was tumor tissue. These receptors were taken from a human donor with peripheral T-cell lymphoma. CDR3s include the opening cysteine and the closing phenylalanine or tryptophan. Fields, in order: clone size, J gene, CDR3 length, V gene, D gene, CDR3 DNA, CDR3 protein. D genes are given only for firm matches. Size is stated for part of the rows, as once, few or many counts, or as a class when the clone is expanded.

abundance: -
j_gene: TRBJ1-1
len: 14
v_gene: TRBV9
d_gene: -
CDR3nt: TGTGCCAGCAGTGGCCTGGGAGGGAACACTGAAGCTTTCTTT
CDR3aa: CASSGLGGNTEAFF

abundance: -
j_gene: TRBJ1-1
len: 17
v_gene: TRBV19
d_gene: -
CDR3nt: TGTGCCAGTAGTATTAATCGTCTGGGGGGCCCGAACACTGAAGCTTTCTTT
CDR3aa: CASSINRLGGPNTEAFF

abundance: -
j_gene: TRBJ1-2
len: 16
v_gene: TRBV6-8
d_gene: TRBD1
CDR3nt: TGTGCCAGCAGTTATTCGAAACAGGGGGCACGGAACGGCTACACCTTC
CDR3aa: CASSYSKQGARNGYTF

abundance: once
j_gene: TRBJ1-6
len: 13
v_gene: TRBV30
d_gene: -
CDR3nt: TGTGCCTGGAGTGACCCCTCCTTATCACCCCTCCACTTT
CDR3aa: CAWSDPSLSPLHF

abundance: few
j_gene: TRBJ1-3
len: 11
v_gene: TRBV14
d_gene: -
CDR3nt: TGTGCCAGCAGCCAGGGAAACACCATATATTTT
CDR3aa: CASSQGNTIYF

abundance: -
j_gene: TRBJ2-7
len: 14
v_gene: TRBV19
d_gene: -
CDR3nt: TGTGCCAGTAGTATGCTCTTCCCTCCCTACGAGCAGTACTTC
CDR3aa: CASSMLFPPYEQYF

abundance: -
j_gene: TRBJ2-7
len: 15
v_gene: TRBV11-3
d_gene: TRBD1
CDR3nt: TGTGCCAGCAGCCACCGGACAGGGGGGTCCTACGAGCAGTACTTC
CDR3aa: CASSHRTGGSYEQYF

abundance: -
j_gene: TRBJ2-3
len: 18
v_gene: TRBV4-1
d_gene: TRBD2
CDR3nt: TGCGCCAGCAGCCAGGGTCAGCGGGGGGGCCCTAGCACAGATACGCAGTATTTT
CDR3aa: CASSQGQRGGPSTDTQYF

abundance: -
j_gene: TRBJ1-6
len: 16
v_gene: TRBV30
d_gene: -
CDR3nt: TGTGCCTGGAGTGTAGGCAGGGCTTTATATAATTCACCCCTCCACTTT
CDR3aa: CAWSVGRALYNSPLHF

abundance: -
j_gene: TRBJ2-3
len: 15
v_gene: TRBV19
d_gene: -
CDR3nt: TGTGCCAGTAGTACCCGACAGGCCCTCACAGATACGCAGTATTTT
CDR3aa: CASSTRQALTDTQYF

abundance: few
j_gene: TRBJ2-7
len: 14
v_gene: TRBV19
d_gene: -
CDR3nt: TGTGCCAGTAGTATTGGTAACGGGTACTACGAGCAGTACTTC
CDR3aa: CASSIGNGYYEQYF

abundance: -
j_gene: TRBJ2-1
len: 18
v_gene: TRBV14
d_gene: -
CDR3nt: TGTGCCAGCAGCCAAGAATACGCAGGGTTCGAGGGATACAATGAGCAGTTCTTC
CDR3aa: CASSQEYAGFEGYNEQFF

abundance: few
j_gene: TRBJ2-1
len: 14
v_gene: TRBV18
d_gene: TRBD2
CDR3nt: TGTGCCAGCTCACCTAGCGGGGGGAACAATGAGCAGTTCTTC
CDR3aa: CASSPSGGNNEQFF

abundance: few
j_gene: TRBJ1-6
len: 14
v_gene: TRBV19
d_gene: -
CDR3nt: TGTGCCAGCTCTAGAGCAGCTTATAATTCACCCCTCCACTTT
CDR3aa: CASSRAAYNSPLHF

abundance: -
j_gene: TRBJ2-3
len: 18
v_gene: TRBV11-3
d_gene: TRBD1
CDR3nt: TGTGCCAGCGCAACCACTCGGACAGGGTGGAGTTTCCCAGATACGCAGTATTTT
CDR3aa: CASATTRTGWSFPDTQYF

abundance: once
j_gene: TRBJ2-7
len: 13
v_gene: TRBV19
d_gene: -
CDR3nt: TGTGCCAGTAGTAGGGGACCCTCCTACGAGCAGTACTTC
CDR3aa: CASSRGPSYEQYF

abundance: -
j_gene: TRBJ1-6
len: 12
v_gene: TRBV19
d_gene: -
CDR3nt: TGTGCCAGTAGTGTCGGATTGTCACCCCTCCACTTT
CDR3aa: CASSVGLSPLHF

abundance: -
j_gene: TRBJ1-4
len: 19
v_gene: TRBV11-3
d_gene: TRBD1
CDR3nt: TGTGCCAGCAGCTTATCCGGGACAGGGGGCCCTACAACTAATGAAAAACTGTTTTTT
CDR3aa: CASSLSGTGGPTTNEKLFF

abundance: -
j_gene: TRBJ1-1
len: 13
v_gene: TRBV6-8
d_gene: -
CDR3nt: TGTGCCAGCAGTGCTCCAGTGAACACTGAAGCTTTCTTT
CDR3aa: CASSAPVNTEAFF

abundance: -
j_gene: TRBJ1-1
len: 16
v_gene: TRBV5-1
d_gene: -
CDR3nt: TGCGCCAGCAGCTTGGGAATTTTAAGGGAGATCACTGAAGCTTTCTTT
CDR3aa: CASSLGILREITEAFF

abundance: -
j_gene: TRBJ2-7
len: 14
v_gene: TRBV6-8
d_gene: TRBD2
CDR3nt: TGTGCCAGCAGCAGGTCTAGCGGTACCTACGAGCAGTACTTC
CDR3aa: CASSRSSGTYEQYF

abundance: -
j_gene: TRBJ1-1
len: 16
v_gene: TRBV30
d_gene: -
CDR3nt: TGTGCCTGGAGCCAGGGACGGACGACGGGAAACACTGAAGCTTTCTTT
CDR3aa: CAWSQGRTTGNTEAFF

abundance: -
j_gene: TRBJ1-1
len: 15
v_gene: TRBV30
d_gene: TRBD1
CDR3nt: TGTGCCTGGAGAGAAAGGGGGCGCCCGAACACTGAAGCTTTCTTT
CDR3aa: CAWRERGRPNTEAFF

abundance: -
j_gene: TRBJ2-5
len: 16
v_gene: TRBV19
d_gene: TRBD2
CDR3nt: TGTGCCAGTAGTGGTGGAGCACTAGCGGGGGCAGAGACCCAGTACTTC
CDR3aa: CASSGGALAGAETQYF

abundance: -
j_gene: TRBJ1-1
len: 17
v_gene: TRBV19
d_gene: TRBD1
CDR3nt: TGTGCCAGTAGTACGGGACAGGGCATTTTGGGCGACACTGAAGCTTTCTTT
CDR3aa: CASSTGQGILGDTEAFF

abundance: -
j_gene: TRBJ1-1
len: 13
v_gene: TRBV18
d_gene: -
CDR3nt: TGTGCCAGCTCGTTGACAGGGAACACTGAAGCTTTCTTT
CDR3aa: CASSLTGNTEAFF

abundance: -
j_gene: TRBJ1-3
len: 16
v_gene: TRBV6-8
d_gene: TRBD1
CDR3nt: TGTGCCAGCAGTTCTCCGGGACAGGGCTCTGGAAACACCATATATTTT
CDR3aa: CASSSPGQGSGNTIYF

abundance: -
j_gene: TRBJ1-1
len: 15
v_gene: TRBV6-8
d_gene: TRBD1
CDR3nt: TGTGCCAGCAGTAGGACAGGGGGCGGAAACACTGAAGCTTTCTTT
CDR3aa: CASSRTGGGNTEAFF

abundance: -
j_gene: TRBJ2-7
len: 14
v_gene: TRBV9
d_gene: TRBD2
CDR3nt: TGTGCCAGCAGCGTAGCGGGAGGGGTCCACGAGCAGTACTTC
CDR3aa: CASSVAGGVHEQYF

abundance: -
j_gene: TRBJ1-6
len: 15
v_gene: TRBV6-8
d_gene: -
CDR3nt: TGTGCCAGCAGTTACTCGTCCGGGGGCAGTTCACCCCTCCACTTT
CDR3aa: CASSYSSGGSSPLHF

abundance: few
j_gene: TRBJ2-1
len: 13
v_gene: TRBV19
d_gene: TRBD2
CDR3nt: TGTGCCAGTAGTATCGGGAGGGGGAATGAGCAGTTCTTC
CDR3aa: CASSIGRGNEQFF

abundance: -
j_gene: TRBJ1-1
len: 16
v_gene: TRBV19
d_gene: -
CDR3nt: TGTGCCAGTAGTATAGATCAGTCCAAGCCGAACACTGAAGCTTTCTTT
CDR3aa: CASSIDQSKPNTEAFF

abundance: few
j_gene: TRBJ2-1
len: 13
v_gene: TRBV18
d_gene: TRBD1
CDR3nt: TGTGCCAGCATATTTGACAGGGACAATGAGCAGTTCTTC
CDR3aa: CASIFDRDNEQFF

abundance: -
j_gene: TRBJ1-2
len: 13
v_gene: TRBV28
d_gene: -
CDR3nt: TGTGCCAGCAAAACGCAGGGTCCCTATGGCTACACCTTC
CDR3aa: CASKTQGPYGYTF

abundance: -
j_gene: TRBJ1-1
len: 12
v_gene: TRBV29-1
d_gene: -
CDR3nt: TGCAGCGGCAACCAAGGTTATGCTGAAGCTTTCTTT
CDR3aa: CSGNQGYAEAFF

abundance: -
j_gene: TRBJ1-2
len: 15
v_gene: TRBV11-3
d_gene: TRBD1
CDR3nt: TGTGCCAGCAGCTTACTCGACGGACAGGGAGGTGGCTACACCTTC
CDR3aa: CASSLLDGQGGGYTF

abundance: -
j_gene: TRBJ1-2
len: 14
v_gene: TRBV29-1
d_gene: -
CDR3nt: TGCAGCCCCAGCTTGGGGGACCTGAAGGATAGCTACACCTTC
CDR3aa: CSPSLGDLKDSYTF

abundance: -
j_gene: TRBJ1-1
len: 14
v_gene: TRBV18
d_gene: TRBD1
CDR3nt: TGTGCCAGCTCGCCTCGCGGGACAGGGGAGGAAGCTTTCTTT
CDR3aa: CASSPRGTGEEAFF

abundance: -
j_gene: TRBJ1-5
len: 14
v_gene: TRBV19
d_gene: -
CDR3nt: TGTGCCAGTAGTATCCCCGGAGGAAATCAGCCCCAGCATTTT
CDR3aa: CASSIPGGNQPQHF

abundance: -
j_gene: TRBJ2-7
len: 13
v_gene: TRBV19
d_gene: TRBD1
CDR3nt: TGTGCCAGTAGCTGGGACAGTACCTACGAGCAATACTTC
CDR3aa: CASSWDSTYEQYF

abundance: -
j_gene: TRBJ2-7
len: 16
v_gene: TRBV18
d_gene: TRBD2
CDR3nt: TGTGCCAGCTCACCACAGAGCGGGGATACTTGGGACGAGCAGTACTTC
CDR3aa: CASSPQSGDTWDEQYF

abundance: -
j_gene: TRBJ1-2
len: 13
v_gene: TRBV19
d_gene: TRBD1
CDR3nt: TGTGCCAGTAGAAGACCTGGGACAGCTGGCTACACCTTC
CDR3aa: CASRRPGTAGYTF

abundance: -
j_gene: TRBJ2-2
len: 14
v_gene: TRBV10-3
d_gene: TRBD2
CDR3nt: TGTGCCATTCAAACTAGCGCGAACACCGGGGAGCTGTTTTTT
CDR3aa: CAIQTSANTGELFF

abundance: -
j_gene: TRBJ2-6
len: 20
v_gene: TRBV10-3
d_gene: TRBD1
CDR3nt: TGTGCCATCAGTGGGATTGGTGTTGGGACAGGGAGCTCTGGGGCCAACGTCCTGACTTTC
CDR3aa: CAISGIGVGTGSSGANVLTF

abundance: -
j_gene: TRBJ1-1
len: 13
v_gene: TRBV19
d_gene: -
CDR3nt: TGTGCCAGTAGCCAACTCATGAACACTGAAGCTTTCTTT
CDR3aa: CASSQLMNTEAFF

abundance: -
j_gene: TRBJ1-1
len: 14
v_gene: TRBV18
d_gene: TRBD1
CDR3nt: TGTGCCAGCTCGCGCCAGGGGGCGGACACTGAAGCTTTCTTT
CDR3aa: CASSRQGADTEAFF

abundance: once
j_gene: TRBJ1-2
len: 15
v_gene: TRBV6-1
d_gene: -
CDR3nt: TGTGCCAGCAGTGAAGCGGGACTAAGATACCCCGACTTCACCTTC
CDR3aa: CASSEAGLRYPDFTF

abundance: -
j_gene: TRBJ2-2
len: 14
v_gene: TRBV30
d_gene: -
CDR3nt: TGTGCCTGGAGTGTACAGGGAGGCACCGGGGAGCTGTTTTTT
CDR3aa: CAWSVQGGTGELFF

abundance: -
j_gene: TRBJ2-1
len: 14
v_gene: TRBV29-1
d_gene: -
CDR3nt: TGCAGCGTTACCCATCAGGGTCGGGCCGGCGAGCAGTTCTTC
CDR3aa: CSVTHQGRAGEQFF

abundance: -
j_gene: TRBJ2-1
len: 14
v_gene: TRBV9
d_gene: -
CDR3nt: TGTGCCACCTCACCATTGGGGACCTACAATGAGCAGTTCTTC
CDR3aa: CATSPLGTYNEQFF

abundance: -
j_gene: TRBJ1-2
len: 12
v_gene: TRBV19
d_gene: -
CDR3nt: TGTGCCAGTAGGATGGGAGGTGTGGGCTACACCTTC
CDR3aa: CASRMGGVGYTF

abundance: -
j_gene: TRBJ1-2
len: 15
v_gene: TRBV1
d_gene: -
CDR3nt: TGCGCCAGCAGCCAAGATCAGGGGTCGTACTATGGCTACACCTTC
CDR3aa: CASSQDQGSYYGYTF

abundance: -
j_gene: TRBJ1-5
len: 14
v_gene: TRBV16
d_gene: -
CDR3nt: TGTGCCAGCAGCCAATTTGGACTAAGCCAGCCCCAGCATTTT
CDR3aa: CASSQFGLSQPQHF

abundance: -
j_gene: TRBJ2-1
len: 14
v_gene: TRBV19
d_gene: TRBD2
CDR3nt: TGTGCCAGTAGTATCCGGGGGGGTTACAATGAACAGTTCTTC
CDR3aa: CASSIRGGYNEQFF

abundance: once
j_gene: TRBJ2-1
len: 15
v_gene: TRBV11-3
d_gene: -
CDR3nt: TGTGCCAGCAGCCTCAGGGCTGGGGTTGAGAATGAGCAGTTCTTC
CDR3aa: CASSLRAGVENEQFF